The 13 T cell receptor beta chains given below trace back to one sample, sequenced in a study of beta chain features in type 1 diabetes. These receptors lack a known antigen. Study-level results: People with Type 1 diabetes carried modestly yet significantly shorter TCRB CDR3s in all four CD4+ subsets.

Expressed TCRB transcripts were sequenced, since all the RNA that had been isolated was reverse transcribed. Measured with immunoSEQ multiplex PCR; TCRdb has only the in-frame clones, and not every one. The table records a few hundred thousand clones, around 14% of them present only once. The sequencing sample was made of naive CD4+ T cells from blood. Source of these receptors: a man aged 30 to 39 with type 1 diabetes.

This clone has a handful of counts. The gene calls are TRBV30 and TRBJ2-7, with TRBD1 as a possible D gene (5 bases). In germline, CDR1 is GTSNPN, CDR2 SVGIG (reference sequence). Trimming removed 0 bases at V and 0 bases at J, with 9 bases between. This CDR3 contains 14 residues. The CDR3 here is CAWSVDSSSYEQYF. The CDR3 DNA sequence: TGTGCCTGGAGTGTAGACAGCAGCTCCTACGAGCAGTACTTC.

The table lists this clone with a few counts. V and J are TRBV19 and TRBJ2-1; TRBD2 is a possible D gene (6 bases). The CDR3 covers 14 residues. Trimming stripped 5 bases from V and 6 bases from J, with 14 bases between. CDR1 LNHDA and CDR2 SQIVND come from the germline V gene (reference sequence). For the CDR3, the DNA is TGTGCCAGTAGTTCCCGATATAGCGGCAATGAGCAGTTCTTC. It yields the protein CASSSRYSGNEQFF.

With respect to this clone: One end of the junction does not line up with germline, which may come from a read error. The chain has TRBV11-2 and TRBJ2-7; 8 bases are a match to TRBD1. The CDR3 has 13 amino acids. The germline V gene encodes CDR1 SGHAT and CDR2 FQNNGV. CDR3 sequence: CASSRDRLLSGAF. DNA for the CDR3: TGTGCCAGCAGCCGGGACAGGCTACTTTCGGGGGCTTTC. The whole variable domain, remainder taken from reference TRBV11-2 and TRBJ2-7, is EAGVAQSPRYKIIEKRQSVAFWCNPISGHATLYWYQQILGQGPKLLIQFQNNGVVDDSQLPKDRFSAERLKGVDSTLKIQPAKLEDSAVYLCASSRDRLLSGAFGPGTRLTVT.

This rearrangement joins TRBV6-6 to TRBJ1-1, with 11 nucleotides matching TRBD1. CDR3 length: 16 residues. Germline V gene sequence: CDR1 MNHNY, CDR2 SVGAGI (reference sequence). J was trimmed by 0 bases and V by 6 bases; bases with no gene match: 6. The CDR3 region is CASSKGTGGMNTEAFF. CDR3 bases: TGTGCCAGCAGCAAAGGGACAGGGGGGATGAACACTGAAGCTTTCTTT.

This clone was recorded at least ten times. CDR3 nucleotide sequence: TGTGCCTGGAGACCAAGGGGGCACGAGCAGTACTTC. It translates to CAWRPRGHEQYF. V usage is TRBV30 and J usage is TRBJ2-7, with 7 bases that match TRBD1. V dropped 3 bases and J dropped 5; count of bases not matched to a gene: 4. Looked up from germline, CDR1 is GTSNPN and CDR2 is SVGIG (reference sequence). The CDR3 has 12 residues.

A few counts support this clone. Here the CDR3 DNA reads TGTGCCAGCAGTTACGGGACAGGGTCCTATAATTCACCCCTCCACTTT. Its translation is CASSYGTGSYNSPLHF. V usage is TRBV6-5 and J usage is TRBJ1-6, with 9 bases identical to TRBD1. Germline values: CDR1 MNHEY, CDR2 SVGAGI. After removal of 2 bases from V and 1 base from J, the junction contained 0 bases not matched to a gene. This CDR3 contains 16 residues.

V gene TRBV30 combines with J gene TRBJ1-2; 7 nucleotides agree with TRBD1. This CDR3 contains 14 residues. Germline CDR1 and CDR2: GTSNPN and SVGIG (reference sequence). J gave up 0 bases and V 3 bases, and 4 bases lay outside the gene matches. CDR3 in amino acids: CAWRGGQSNYGYTF. For the CDR3, the DNA is TGTGCCTGGAGGGGGGGACAGTCTAACTATGGCTACACCTTC.

The rearrangement links TRBV19 to TRBJ1-1, with 8 bases matching TRBD1. Trimming removed 5 bases from V and 2 bases from J; junction bases left unmatched: 10. The CDR3 is 16 amino acids. The germline V gene encodes CDR1 LNHDA and CDR2 SQIVND (reference sequence). The CDR3 DNA reads TGTGCCAGTAGTCTCCTTCTGGACAGGGTCAACACTGAAGCTTTCTTT. Protein: CASSLLLDRVNTEAFF.

This clone was seen only a few times. The rearrangement joins TRBV5-1 to TRBJ2-3; D gene ambiguous. This CDR3 has 16 residues. Germline V CDR1 and CDR2: SGHRS, YFSETQ. V shed 0 bases and J shed 0 bases, with 11 bases lying between them. CDR3 in DNA: TGCGCCAGCAGCTTGGCAGCATATAGCAGCACAGATACGCAGTATTTT. Its translation is CASSLAAYSSTDTQYF.

The table lists this clone with a few counts. CDR3 sequence reads: CASSLVGTGGGEQYF. The CDR3 DNA reads as TGTGCCAGCAGCTTGGTGGGGACAGGGGGCGGCGAGCAGTACTTC. The gene calls are TRBV5-4 and TRBJ2-7, with 12 bases that match TRBD1. The germline CDR1 and CDR2 sequences are SGHNT and YYREEE (reference sequence). The CDR3 is 15 residues long. J lost 6 bases, V lost 0 bases, and 4 bases had no gene match.

The CDR3 DNA reads TGTGCCAGCAGCTTAGATGGGGGGACAGGGCTAACCGGGGATGAGCAGTTCTTC. This gives the protein CASSLDGGTGLTGDEQFF. This chain joins TRBV11-3 and TRBJ2-1; 9 positions match TRBD1. The CDR3 is made up of 18 amino acids. V shed 0 bases and J 8 bases; nucleotides not matched to a gene: 14. CDR1 and CDR2 (germline): SGHNT, YENEEA.

This clone was seen more than once but under ten times. This chain uses TRBV6-1 with TRBJ1-5; D call uncertain. The ends were cut back, 3 bases at V and 1 base at J, with 13 bases in the middle. Looked up from germline, CDR1 is MNHNS and CDR2 is SASEGT. The CDR3 is 16 residues long. This CDR3 is CASSDLQQWSNQPQHF. CDR3 in DNA: TGTGCCAGCAGTGACCTACAGCAGTGGAGCAATCAGCCCCAGCATTTT.

This clone was seen only a few times. The chain has TRBV30 and TRBJ1-5, with 9 bases lining up with TRBD1. V lost 5 bases to trimming and J lost 7 bases; unmatched junction nucleotides: 9. The CDR3 consists of 14 residues. Germline-derived CDR1 and CDR2 are GTSNPN and SVGIG (reference sequence). CDR3 in amino acids: CAWDQDRGGQPQHF. CDR3 nucleotide sequence: TGTGCCTGGGACCAGGACAGGGGCGGGCAGCCCCAGCATTTT.